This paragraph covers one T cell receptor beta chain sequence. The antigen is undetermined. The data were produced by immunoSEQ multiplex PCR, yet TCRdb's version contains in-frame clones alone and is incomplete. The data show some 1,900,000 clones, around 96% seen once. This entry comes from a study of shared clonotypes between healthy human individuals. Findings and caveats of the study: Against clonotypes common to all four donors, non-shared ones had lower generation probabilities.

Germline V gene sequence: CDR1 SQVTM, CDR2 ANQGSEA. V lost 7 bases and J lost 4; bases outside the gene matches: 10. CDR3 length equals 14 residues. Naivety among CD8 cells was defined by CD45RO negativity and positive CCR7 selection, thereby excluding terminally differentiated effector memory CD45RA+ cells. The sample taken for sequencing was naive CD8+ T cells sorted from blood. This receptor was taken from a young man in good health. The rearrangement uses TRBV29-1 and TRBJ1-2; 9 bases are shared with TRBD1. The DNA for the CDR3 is TGCAGCGCGGTCACAGGGGGCGGTATCTATGGCTACACCTTC. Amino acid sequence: CSAVTGGGIYGYTF.